Following are 31 T cell receptor beta chains from one sample sequenced in a study of human T cells and chemical hapten exposure. Indicated time point: patch test 2, 6 weeks after DPC sensitization. Indicated treatment: therapeutic diphenylcyclopropenone sensitization with weekly scalp DPC. TCRdb reprocessed the RACE reads with MiXCR, giving one entry per CDR3 protein. The sample has about 73,000 distinct CDR3 sequences, over 6.5% seen once. The material was whole blood, obtained in connection with sensitization to the hapten diphenylcyclopropenone (DPC). All receptors derive from a woman between 50 and 59 years old with alopecia areata. Some clones in this sample may be carry-over from other donors' samples.

This clonotype has at least ten counts. The CDR3 spells CSARESGPGGFYGYTF. The CDR3 nucleotides read TGCAGTGCTAGAGAGAGCGGCCCTGGGGGCTTCTATGGCTACACCTTC. The chain employs TRBV20-1 and TRBJ1-2; D possibly corresponds to TRBD1 (6 bases). This CDR3 contains 16 residues. The germline CDR1 and CDR2 sequences are DFQATT and SNEGSKA (reference sequence). V shed 0 bases and J shed 4 bases, with 18 bases lying between them.

This clonotype was recorded at least ten times. The rearrangement uses TRBV5-4 and TRBJ1-6; D gene ambiguous. Germline V gene lookup returns CDR1 SGHNT and CDR2 YYREEE (reference sequence). Trimming took 4 bases from V and 5 from J, leaving 10 bases between them. The CDR3 runs to 14 residues. CDR3 amino acids: CASSDDPNNSPLHF. The CDR3 nucleotides are TGTGCCAGCAGCGATGACCCAAATAATTCACCCCTCCACTTT.

Only a few counts were recorded for this clonotype. The chain combines TRBV5-4 with TRBJ2-6; the match to TRBD1 covers 7 bases. V shed 4 bases, J shed 4 bases, and the junction held 14 bases outside the gene matches. Germline loops: CDR1 SGHNT, CDR2 YYREEE (reference sequence). This CDR3 has 18 residues. CDR3 DNA sequence: TGTGCCAGCAGCCCCGGGACAGACGGGGTCCCCGGGGCCAACGTCCTGACTTTC. Amino acids: CASSPGTDGVPGANVLTF.

V gene TRBV29-1 combines with J gene TRBJ2-3; TRBD2 is a possible D gene (6 bases). The CDR3 consists of 12 residues. The V gene's germline CDR1 is SQVTM and CDR2 ANQGSEA. V was trimmed by 6 bases and J by 3 bases, leaving 10 bases between them. CDR3 in amino acids: CSVSGSTDTQYF. The DNA for the CDR3 is TGCAGCGTATCCGGGAGTACAGATACGCAGTATTTT.

This clonotype has more than one count but fewer than ten. The chain combines TRBV19 with TRBJ1-5; 7 positions match TRBD1. The CDR3 has 15 amino acids. Germline V lookup: CDR1 LNHDA, CDR2 SQIVND (reference sequence). The trim removed 9 bases at V and 7 bases at J, leaving 15 bases unmatched. CDR3 loop: CASLTSYRGNQPQHF. Written as DNA, the CDR3 is TGTGCCAGCCTGACCTCCTACAGGGGAAACCAGCCCCAGCATTTT.

Ten or more counts support this clonotype. The J gene is TRBJ1-1, the V gene TRBV2; D is uncertain. V was cut by 7 bases and J by 11 bases, with 8 bases left in between. This CDR3 has 9 amino acids. Germline CDR1 SNHLY, CDR2 FYNNEI. The CDR3 DNA is TGTGCCAGCACCCTGAAGGCTTTCTTT. Its protein product is CASTLKAFF.

This clonotype was seen more than once but under ten times. V usage is TRBV11-2 and J usage is TRBJ2-1; 7 bases are a match to TRBD1. From germline, CDR1 is SGHAT and CDR2 FQNNGV. The length of the CDR3 is 15 residues. V trimming: 6 bases; J trimming: 9 bases; junction bases outside the gene matches: 14. CDR3 residues: CASRRSFRGLLEQFF. The CDR3, as DNA: TGTGCCAGCAGACGCAGCTTTAGGGGGCTTCTTGAGCAGTTCTTC. Supplemented by reference TRBV11-2 and TRBJ2-1, the full variable domain reads EAGVAQSPRYKIIEKRQSVAFWCNPISGHATLYWYQQILGQGPKLLIQFQNNGVVDDSQLPKDRFSAERLKGVDSTLKIQPAKLEDSAVYLCASRRSFRGLLEQFFGPGTRLTVL.

This clonotype turned up a few times. The V gene is TRBV6-2 or TRBV6-3, the J gene TRBJ1-1, with unresolved D. Germline V CDR1 and CDR2: MNHEY, SVGEGT. CDR3 length: 12 residues. V was shortened by 7 bases and J by 11 bases, with 17 bases between the two germline ends. CDR3 loop: CASTDPDTRAFF. Here the CDR3 DNA reads TGTGCCAGCACCGATCCCGACACAAGGGCTTTCTTT.

The chain joins TRBV6-5 to TRBJ2-1; 7 positions agree with TRBD2. This CDR3 has 15 residues. Germline V gives CDR1 MNHEY, CDR2 SVGAGI. V lost 7 bases, J lost 0 bases, and 6 bases stayed unmatched. The CDR3 bases are TGTGCCAGCAATTCAACTAGCGCCTCCTACAATGAGCAGTTCTTC. This translates into CASNSTSASYNEQFF.

Ten or more counts support this clonotype. The chain carries TRBV27 and TRBJ1-5, with D maybe TRBD1 (5 bases). V lost 6 bases, J lost 4 bases, and 13 bases lay in between. CDR1 and CDR2 (germline): MNHEY, SMNVEV (reference sequence). The CDR3 loop spans 14 amino acids. The CDR3 loop reads CASSLYRTNQPQHF. The CDR3 DNA reads TGTGCCAGCAGCCTATACAGGACTAATCAGCCCCAGCATTTT.

This clonotype was observed a few times. This chain links TRBV5-6 with TRBJ2-1; D is possibly TRBD1 or TRBD2 (6 bases each). Germline-derived CDR1 and CDR2 are SGHDT and YYEEEE. Trimming removed 2 bases at V and 13 bases at J, with 13 bases between. This CDR3 spans 12 amino acids. This chain's CDR3 is CASSFLGGQQFF. The CDR3 DNA follows: TGTGCCAGCAGCTTTTTGGGGGGACAACAGTTCTTC.

CDR3 residues: CASARRGVSTDTQYF. The DNA of the CDR3 is TGTGCCAGCGCCAGGCGGGGGGTTAGCACAGATACGCAGTATTTT. The rearrangement uses TRBV5-4 and TRBJ2-3; 8 positions match TRBD2. V lost 7 bases, J lost 0 bases, and 7 bases stayed unmatched. Germline V lookup: CDR1 SGHNT, CDR2 YYREEE (reference sequence). The length of the CDR3 is 15 residues.

In this sample, this clonotype turned up a few times. The chain employs TRBV7-2 and TRBJ2-3, with D unclear. V was trimmed by 5 bases and J by 0 bases, leaving 9 bases between them. Looked up from germline, CDR1 is SGHTA and CDR2 is FQGNSA. The CDR3 is made up of 14 amino acids. The CDR3 sequence is CASSPSLSTDTQYF. Written as DNA, the CDR3 is TGTGCCAGCAGCCCTTCCCTAAGCACAGATACGCAGTATTTT. The entire variable domain, with the rest obtained from reference TRBV7-2 and TRBJ2-3, is as follows: GAGVSQSPSNKVTEKGKDVELRCDPISGHTALYWYRQSLGQGLEFLIYFQGNSAPDKSGLPSDRFSAERTGGSVSTLTIQRTQQEDSAVYLCASSPSLSTDTQYFGPGTRLTVL.

About this clonotype itself: Relative to the germline gene, one junction end is altered; a read error may explain this. The rearrangement joins TRBV4-2 to TRBJ2-2; possibly TRBD1 for D (5 bases). CDR3 length: 11 amino acids. CDR1 LGHNA and CDR2 YNFKEQ come from the germline V gene. The CDR3 nucleotides read TGTTCCAGCATGGGGCCCGGGGAGCTGTTTTTT. It translates to CSSMGPGELFF.

The chain recombines TRBV29-1 with TRBJ1-1; 7 bases line up with TRBD1. The germline gives CDR1 SQVTM, CDR2 ANQGSEA. J gave up 5 bases and V 4 bases, and 13 bases lay outside the gene matches. CDR3 size: 15 residues. CDR3 sequence: CSVVPFRQGQTEAFF. In DNA form, the CDR3 reads TGCAGCGTTGTACCTTTTCGCCAGGGACAGACTGAAGCTTTCTTT.

This clonotype was recorded a few times. This chain connects TRBV20-1 to TRBJ2-7; 14 bases are a match to TRBD2. Germline-derived CDR1 and CDR2 are DFQATT and SNEGSKA (reference sequence). This CDR3 contains 13 residues. J gave up 3 bases and V 5 bases, and 0 bases lay outside the gene matches. This CDR3 reads CSAGLAGGYEQYF. DNA of the CDR3: TGCAGTGCTGGACTAGCGGGAGGCTACGAGCAGTACTTC.

At least ten counts were recorded for this clonotype. The V call is TRBV7-9, the J call TRBJ2-7, with unresolved D. V dropped 7 bases and J dropped 3 bases, with 7 bases sitting between them. This CDR3 contains 11 residues. Germline CDR1 is SEHNR and CDR2 is FQNEAQ (reference sequence). CDR3 nucleotides: TGTGCCAGCACCTCTTACTACGAGCAGTACTTC. Its translation: CASTSYYEQYF.

The V and J genes are TRBV20-1 and TRBJ1-2, with 9 positions matching TRBD1. Germline-derived CDR1 and CDR2 are DFQATT and SNEGSKA (reference sequence). V lost 7 bases to trimming and J lost 0 bases; unmatched junction nucleotides: 6. The CDR3 is made up of 14 amino acids. CDR3 protein: CSGTGTGTNYGYTF. CDR3 DNA: TGCAGTGGTACCGGGACAGGGACTAACTATGGCTACACCTTC.

This clonotype was recorded a few times. The chain links TRBV29-1 to TRBJ1-1, with a tentative D call TRBD1 (6 bases). Germline loops: CDR1 SQVTM, CDR2 ANQGSEA. This CDR3 has 12 amino acids. V was shortened by 6 bases and J by 7 bases, with 15 bases between the two germline ends. As DNA, the CDR3 is TGCAGCGTCCCAACGGGGGGGCTTGAAGCTTTCTTT. It is translated as CSVPTGGLEAFF. Complete variable domain (other parts from reference TRBV29-1 and TRBJ1-1): SAVISQKPSRDICQRGTSLTIQCQVDSQVTMMFWYRQQPGQSLTLIATANQGSEATYESGFVIDKFPISRPNLTFSTLTVSNMSPEDSSIYLCSVPTGGLEAFFGQGTRLTVV.

This clonotype was counted between two and nine times. This chain links TRBV13 with TRBJ1-3; no clear D gene. The CDR3 has 13 amino acids. From germline, CDR1 is PRHDT and CDR2 FYEKMQ (reference sequence). V was cut by 1 base and J by 8 bases, with 9 bases left in between. As DNA, the CDR3 is TGTGCCAGCAGCTTAGCAAATTCGGACACCATATATTTT. Translating gives CASSLANSDTIYF.

This clonotype occurred a few times. This chain uses TRBV27 with TRBJ2-7, with TRBD2 matching over 7 bases. Germline V gene lookup returns CDR1 MNHEY and CDR2 SMNVEV (reference sequence). There are 16 residues in the CDR3. Trimming at V came to 3 bases and at J to 7 bases, leaving 15 bases not matched to a gene. DNA for the CDR3: TGTGCCAGCAGTTTCCTTAAATTAGCGGGCGTGGAAGAGCAGTACTTC. It is translated as CASSFLKLAGVEEQYF.

The chain is built from TRBV29-1 and TRBJ1-2; no clear D. The V end was cut by 3 bases, the J end by 3 bases, with 8 bases between. Germline CDR1 and CDR2: SQVTM and ANQGSEA. This CDR3 is built from 12 residues. The CDR3 DNA sequence: TGCAGCGTTGAGGTCTATTACTATGGCTACACCTTC. It yields the protein CSVEVYYYGYTF.

This clonotype was found a few times. The chain employs TRBV29-1 and TRBJ2-6; a possible D gene is TRBD1 (5 bases). In germline, CDR1 is SQVTM, CDR2 ANQGSEA. Trimming stripped 5 bases from V and 1 base from J, with 9 bases between. The CDR3 is 14 residues long. The CDR3 region is CSVIQGSGANVLTF. In DNA form, the CDR3 reads TGCAGCGTTATTCAGGGATCTGGGGCCAACGTCCTGACTTTC.

V gene TRBV10-3 combines with J gene TRBJ2-3; D gene unclear. Trimming left V 0 bases short and J 5 bases short, with 6 bases between. Per the germline V gene, CDR1 is ENHRY and CDR2 is SYGVKD. This CDR3 has 13 residues. CDR3 nucleotides: TGTGCCATCAGTGAGTCGAAGGGAGATACGCAGTATTTT. This codes for CAISESKGDTQYF.

V and J are TRBV28 and TRBJ1-4; D call uncertain. V lost 5 bases and J lost 3, with 13 bases in between. The germline CDR1 and CDR2 sequences are MDHEN and SYDVKM. The CDR3 spans 15 residues. Written as DNA, the CDR3 is TGTGCCAGCAGTCCCCCCGGTGCGGCTAATGAAAAACTGTTTTTT. Protein sequence: CASSPPGAANEKLFF.

This clonotype was found many times. This sequence joins TRBV18 and TRBJ2-7; the D gene is possibly TRBD2 (6 bases). Trimming took off 1 base at V and 0 bases at J, with 10 bases between the two ends. The CDR3 is 15 residues long. Germline loops: CDR1 KGHSH, CDR2 LQKENI. The CDR3 is CASSPRRESSYEQYF. The CDR3 DNA reads as TGTGCCAGCTCACCACGGAGGGAGAGCTCCTACGAGCAGTACTTC.

The chain links TRBV9 to TRBJ2-7; D gene ambiguous. CDR1 and CDR2 from the germline V gene are SGDLS and YYNGEE. This CDR3 has 13 residues. Deletions cut 4 bases from V and 1 base from J, with 9 bases between. The CDR3 region has the DNA TGTGCCAGCAGCTCAGACGAGTCCTACGAGCAGTACTTC. Translated, it gives CASSSDESYEQYF.

In this sample, this clonotype turned up many times. The rearrangement uses TRBV3-1 and TRBJ1-1; D not certain. Germline CDR1 and CDR2: LGHDT and YNNKEL (reference sequence). V was shortened by 1 base and J by 5 bases, with 5 bases between the two germline ends. The CDR3 contains 12 residues. The CDR3 sequence is CASSQVGTEAFF. DNA of the CDR3: TGTGCCAGCAGCCAAGTCGGGACTGAAGCTTTCTTT.

The table lists this clonotype with many counts. This rearrangement joins TRBV5-1 to TRBJ2-3; 9 nucleotides match TRBD1. Looked up from germline, CDR1 is SGHRS and CDR2 is YFSETQ. This CDR3 is built from 14 residues. Losses at the gene ends were 4 bases for V and 4 bases for J; bases not matched to a gene: 4. The CDR3 sequence is CASSVRQGADTQYF. In DNA, the CDR3 is TGCGCCAGCAGCGTTCGACAGGGGGCAGATACGCAGTATTTT.

The J gene is TRBJ1-6, the V gene TRBV4-3; a weak D match, TRBD1 (6 bases). This CDR3 has 15 residues. Trimming shortened V by 6 bases and J by 6 bases, and 15 bases separated the two germline ends. The germline V gene encodes CDR1 LGHNA and CDR2 YSLEER. The CDR3 sequence is CASSPNGQSNSPLHF. DNA for the CDR3: TGCGCCAGCAGTCCGAACGGACAGAGTAATTCACCCCTCCACTTT.

This clonotype was detected ten times or more. The gene calls are TRBV29-1 and TRBJ1-2; D ambiguous. CDR1 and CDR2 from the germline V gene are SQVTM and ANQGSEA. V was trimmed by 1 base and J by 6 bases, leaving 15 bases between them. CDR3 size: 14 residues. The CDR3 is CSVEVYAGFHGYTF. CDR3 bases: TGCAGCGTTGAAGTGTATGCGGGGTTCCATGGCTACACCTTC.